The clone carrying this T cell receptor beta chain was seen a few times. MiXCR, applied by TCRdb to the RT-PCR reads, yields one record per CDR3 protein. Among about 680,000 distinct CDR3 sequences listed, over 12% were seen once. CDR3 length: 12 residues. Germline V gives CDR1 GTSNPN, CDR2 SVGIG (reference sequence). V was cut by 1 base and J by 4 bases, with 6 bases left in between. The clonotype was recovered from a female donor in good health, serving as a healthy control. The sequenced sample consisted of memory CD4+ T cells from blood. The chain recombines TRBV30 with TRBJ2-3; perhaps TRBD2 as D (5 bases). The CDR3 here is CAWSGRSDTQYF. As DNA, the CDR3 is TGTGCCTGGAGTGGGAGGTCAGATACGCAGTATTTT.